The T cell receptor (beta chain) under discussion was sequenced for a study of cytomegalovirus exposure and HLA in healthy donors. The length of the CDR3 is 14 residues. V lost 4 bases and J lost 2; bases outside the gene matches: 4. Germline V CDR1 and CDR2: SGDLS, YYNGEE. The donors formed part of the roughly 120-subject validation cohort, distinct from the roughly 670-subject first cohort. Only in-frame clones appear in the TCRdb table, and some are missing; sequencing was by immunoSEQ multiplex PCR. The sample gives approximately 58,000 clones, 85% to 95% of which show up once; about 6% is in the top ten. Study-level findings and limits: Overall, approximately 150 TCR beta chains were annotated as cytomegalovirus-associated. Under in vitro conditions, a few CMV-associated chains were confirmed as specific for CMV antigens. Most TCR sequences showed up rarely, but some public TCRs showed up in many donors.

Of note for this clone: Its antigen is undetermined.

The receptor's source is a young woman in good health and CMV-seropositive. The J gene is TRBJ2-3, the V gene TRBV9; 7 positions match TRBD2. Specimen: PBMCs. In DNA, the CDR3 is TGTGCCAGCAGCCCGACTAGCCTCACAGATACGCAGTATTTT. Translating it yields CASSPTSLTDTQYF.